What follows is one T cell receptor (beta chain) and its context. V shed 6 bases, J shed 7 bases, and the junction held 15 bases outside the gene matches. Germline CDR1 is SQVTM and CDR2 is ANQGSEA. The CDR3 sequence is 15 residues long. Produced via immunoSEQ multiplex PCR; TCRdb's table is partial and in-frame only. The sample lists 93,000 or so clones; almost 90% were seen once. These data originate in a study of blood T cell repertoires in COVID-19. Specimen: peripheral blood. This TCR was recovered from a human donor in a cohort sampled during active COVID-19. V is TRBV29-1 and J is TRBJ2-7; 10 nucleotides align to TRBD2. The CDR3 nucleotides are TGCAGCGTCCCCAGTCCAGCGGGAGGGCCTTGGGAGCAGTACTTC. Amino acid sequence: CSVPSPAGGPWEQYF.